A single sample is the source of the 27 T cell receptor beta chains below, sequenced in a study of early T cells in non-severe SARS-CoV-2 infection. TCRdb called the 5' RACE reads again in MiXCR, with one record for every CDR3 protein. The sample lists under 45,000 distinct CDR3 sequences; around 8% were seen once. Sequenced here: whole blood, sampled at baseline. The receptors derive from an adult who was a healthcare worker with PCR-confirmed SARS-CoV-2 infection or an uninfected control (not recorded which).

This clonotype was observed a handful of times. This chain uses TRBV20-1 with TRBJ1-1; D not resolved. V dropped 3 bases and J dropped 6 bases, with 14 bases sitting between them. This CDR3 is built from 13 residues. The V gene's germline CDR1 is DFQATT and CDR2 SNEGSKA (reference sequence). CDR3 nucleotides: TGCAGTGCTAGGGTGGGAGCTAGCCCTGAAGCTTTCTTT. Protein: CSARVGASPEAFF.

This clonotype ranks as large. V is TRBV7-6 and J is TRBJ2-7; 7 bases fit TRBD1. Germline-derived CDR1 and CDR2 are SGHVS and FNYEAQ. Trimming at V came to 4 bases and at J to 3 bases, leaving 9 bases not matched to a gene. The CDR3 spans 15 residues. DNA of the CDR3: TGTGCCAGCAGCTACGAACCGGGACAGAGCTACGAGCAGTACTTC. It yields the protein CASSYEPGQSYEQYF.

The CDR3 sequence is CASSYADSSYEQYF. CDR3 coding DNA: TGTGCCAGCAGTTACGCTGACAGTTCCTACGAGCAGTACTTC. This sequence joins TRBV6-2 or TRBV6-3 and TRBJ2-7; D is possibly TRBD1 (5 bases). Trimming left V 2 bases short and J 1 base short, with 9 bases between. The CDR3 loop spans 14 amino acids. Germline V CDR1 and CDR2: MNHEY, SVGEGT.

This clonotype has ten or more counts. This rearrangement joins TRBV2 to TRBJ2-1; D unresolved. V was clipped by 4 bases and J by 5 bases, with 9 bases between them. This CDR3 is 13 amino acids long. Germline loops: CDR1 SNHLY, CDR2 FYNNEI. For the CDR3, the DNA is TGTGCCAGCAGTGTGGTAAGAGACAATGAGCAGTTCTTC. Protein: CASSVVRDNEQFF.

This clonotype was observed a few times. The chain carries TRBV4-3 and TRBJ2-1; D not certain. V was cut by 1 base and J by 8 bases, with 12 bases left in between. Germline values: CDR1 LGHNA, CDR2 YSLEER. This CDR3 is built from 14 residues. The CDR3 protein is CASSQGGNGDEQFF. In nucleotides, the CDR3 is TGCGCCAGCAGCCAAGGGGGAAATGGCGATGAGCAGTTCTTC.

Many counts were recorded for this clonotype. The CDR3 region has the DNA TGTGCCAGCTTTCAGGGAGGGGACTACGAGCAGTACTTC. Amino acids: CASFQGGDYEQYF. This chain uses TRBV18 with TRBJ2-7, with TRBD2 matching 7 bases. Per germline, CDR1 KGHSH and CDR2 LQKENI. Germline trimming cut 7 bases from V and 3 bases from J; bases unmatched to any gene: 6. The CDR3 totals 13 residues.

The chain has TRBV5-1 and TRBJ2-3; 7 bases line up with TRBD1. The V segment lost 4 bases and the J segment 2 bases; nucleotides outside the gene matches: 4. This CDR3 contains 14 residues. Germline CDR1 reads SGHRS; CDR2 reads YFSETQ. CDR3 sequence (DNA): TGCGCCAGCAGCCAGGGACAGAACACAGATACGCAGTATTTT. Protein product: CASSQGQNTDTQYF.

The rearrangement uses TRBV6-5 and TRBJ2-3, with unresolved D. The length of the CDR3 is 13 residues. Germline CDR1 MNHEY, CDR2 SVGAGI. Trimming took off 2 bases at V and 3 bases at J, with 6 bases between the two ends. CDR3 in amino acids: CASSYVGTDTQYF. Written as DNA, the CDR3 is TGTGCCAGCAGTTACGTGGGAACAGATACGCAGTATTTT.

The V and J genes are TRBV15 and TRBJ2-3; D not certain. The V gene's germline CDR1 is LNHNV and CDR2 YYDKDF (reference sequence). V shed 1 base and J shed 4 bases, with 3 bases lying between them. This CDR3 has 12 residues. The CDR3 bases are TGTGCCACCAGCAGAGCTGCAGATACGCAGTATTTT. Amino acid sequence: CATSRAADTQYF.

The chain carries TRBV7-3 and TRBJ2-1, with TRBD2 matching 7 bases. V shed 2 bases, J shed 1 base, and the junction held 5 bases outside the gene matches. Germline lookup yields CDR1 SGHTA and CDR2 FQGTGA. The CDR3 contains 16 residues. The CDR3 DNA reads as TGTGCCAGCAGCTTAGATGCGGGACTATCCTACAATGAGCAGTTCTTC. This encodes CASSLDAGLSYNEQFF.

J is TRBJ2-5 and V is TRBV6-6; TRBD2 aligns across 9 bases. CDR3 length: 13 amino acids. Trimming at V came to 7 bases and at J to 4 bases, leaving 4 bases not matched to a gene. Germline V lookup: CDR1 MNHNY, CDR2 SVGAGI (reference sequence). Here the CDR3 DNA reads TGTGCCAGCATTGCGGGGGGGACAGAGACCCAGTACTTC. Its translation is CASIAGGTETQYF.

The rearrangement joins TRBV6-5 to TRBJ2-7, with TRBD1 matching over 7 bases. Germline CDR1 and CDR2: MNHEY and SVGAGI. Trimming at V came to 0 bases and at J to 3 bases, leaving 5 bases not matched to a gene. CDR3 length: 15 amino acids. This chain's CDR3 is CASSYSYDRDYEQYF. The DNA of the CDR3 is TGTGCCAGCAGTTACTCCTACGACAGGGACTACGAGCAGTACTTC.

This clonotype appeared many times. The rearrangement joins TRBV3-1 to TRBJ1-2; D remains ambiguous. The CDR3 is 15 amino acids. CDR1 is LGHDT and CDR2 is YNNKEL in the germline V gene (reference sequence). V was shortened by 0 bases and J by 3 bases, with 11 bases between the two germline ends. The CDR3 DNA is TGTGCCAGCAGCCAAGATGTGAAAAGGGACTATGGCTACACCTTC. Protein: CASSQDVKRDYGYTF.

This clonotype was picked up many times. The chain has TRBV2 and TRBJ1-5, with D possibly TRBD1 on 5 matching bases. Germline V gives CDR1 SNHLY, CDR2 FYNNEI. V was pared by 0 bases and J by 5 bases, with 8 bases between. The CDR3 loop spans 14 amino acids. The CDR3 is CASSEALGDQPQHF. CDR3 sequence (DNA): TGTGCCAGCAGTGAAGCGCTGGGGGATCAGCCCCAGCATTTT.

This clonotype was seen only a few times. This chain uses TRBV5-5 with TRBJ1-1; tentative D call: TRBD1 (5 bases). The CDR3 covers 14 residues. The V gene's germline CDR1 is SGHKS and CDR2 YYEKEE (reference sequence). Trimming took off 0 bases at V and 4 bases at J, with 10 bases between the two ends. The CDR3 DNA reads TGTGCCAGCAGCTTGGGGGCAGGGAGCACTGAAGCTTTCTTT. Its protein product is CASSLGAGSTEAFF.

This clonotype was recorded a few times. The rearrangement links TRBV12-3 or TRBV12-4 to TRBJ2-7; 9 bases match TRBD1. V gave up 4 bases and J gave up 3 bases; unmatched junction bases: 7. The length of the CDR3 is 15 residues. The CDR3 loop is CASSSYGTGYYEQYF. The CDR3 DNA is TGTGCCAGCAGTTCCTACGGGACAGGGTACTACGAGCAGTACTTC.

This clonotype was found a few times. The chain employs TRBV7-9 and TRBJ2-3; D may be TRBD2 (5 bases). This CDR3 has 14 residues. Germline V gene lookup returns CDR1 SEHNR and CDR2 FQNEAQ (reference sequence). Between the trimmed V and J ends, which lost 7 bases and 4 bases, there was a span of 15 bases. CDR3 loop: CASILSNGADTQYF. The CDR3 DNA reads TGTGCCAGCATCCTTAGCAACGGGGCAGATACGCAGTATTTT.

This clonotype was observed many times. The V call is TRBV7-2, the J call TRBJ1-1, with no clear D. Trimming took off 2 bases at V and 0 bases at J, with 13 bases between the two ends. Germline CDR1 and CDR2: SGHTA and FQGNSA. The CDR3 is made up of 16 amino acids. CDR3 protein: CASSLWVGEMNTEAFF. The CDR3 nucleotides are TGTGCCAGCAGCTTATGGGTCGGAGAAATGAACACTGAAGCTTTCTTT.

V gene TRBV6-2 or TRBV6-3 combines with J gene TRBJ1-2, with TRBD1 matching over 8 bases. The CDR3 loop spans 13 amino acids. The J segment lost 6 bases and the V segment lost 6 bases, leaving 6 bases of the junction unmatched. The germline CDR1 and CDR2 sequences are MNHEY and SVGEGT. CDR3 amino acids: CASRRTGKNGYTF. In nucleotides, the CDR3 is TGTGCCAGCAGAAGGACAGGGAAGAATGGCTACACCTTC.

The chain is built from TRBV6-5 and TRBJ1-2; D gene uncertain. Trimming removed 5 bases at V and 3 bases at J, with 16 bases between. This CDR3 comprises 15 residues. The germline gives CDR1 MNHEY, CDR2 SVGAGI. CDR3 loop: CASSIRSVPHYGYTF. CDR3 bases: TGTGCCAGCAGTATCAGATCCGTCCCTCACTATGGCTACACCTTC.

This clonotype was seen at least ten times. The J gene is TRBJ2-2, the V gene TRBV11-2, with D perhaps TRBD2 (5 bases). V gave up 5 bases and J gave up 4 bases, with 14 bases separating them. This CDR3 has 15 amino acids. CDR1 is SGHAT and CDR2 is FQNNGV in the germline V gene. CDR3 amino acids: CASSRTRQITGELFF. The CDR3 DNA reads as TGTGCCAGCAGCCGGACTCGGCAAATCACCGGGGAGCTGTTTTTT.

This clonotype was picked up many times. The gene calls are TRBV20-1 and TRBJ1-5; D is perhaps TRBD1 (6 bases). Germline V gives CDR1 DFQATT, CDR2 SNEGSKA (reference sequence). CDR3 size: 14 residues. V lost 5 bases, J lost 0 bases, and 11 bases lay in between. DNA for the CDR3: TGCAGTGCTCAAGGACAGCTTAGCAATCAGCCCCAGCATTTT. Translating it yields CSAQGQLSNQPQHF.

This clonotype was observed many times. CDR3 protein: CASSLDRGSYNEQFF. CDR3 in DNA: TGTGCCAGCAGCTTGGACAGGGGATCCTACAATGAGCAGTTCTTC. This chain joins TRBV5-6 and TRBJ2-1; 7 bases agree with TRBD1. The germline gives CDR1 SGHDT, CDR2 YYEEEE. There are 15 residues in the CDR3. V lost 0 bases to trimming and J lost 1 base; unmatched junction nucleotides: 1. The entire variable domain, with the rest obtained from reference TRBV5-6 and TRBJ2-1, is as follows: DAGVTQSPTHLIKTRGQQVTLRCSPKSGHDTVSWYQQALGQGPQFIFQYYEEEERQRGNFPDRFSGHQFPNYSSELNVNALLLGDSALYLCASSLDRGSYNEQFFGPGTRLTVL.

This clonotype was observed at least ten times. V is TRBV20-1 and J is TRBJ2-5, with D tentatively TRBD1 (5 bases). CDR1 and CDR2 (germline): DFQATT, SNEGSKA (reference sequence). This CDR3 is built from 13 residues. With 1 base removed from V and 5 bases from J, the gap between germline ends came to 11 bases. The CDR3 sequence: CSARVEPGETQYF. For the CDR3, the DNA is TGCAGTGCTAGAGTGGAGCCAGGGGAGACCCAGTACTTC.

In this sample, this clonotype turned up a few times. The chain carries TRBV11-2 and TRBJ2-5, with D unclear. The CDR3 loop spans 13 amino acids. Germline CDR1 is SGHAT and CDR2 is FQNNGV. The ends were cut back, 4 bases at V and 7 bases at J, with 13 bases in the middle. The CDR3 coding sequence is TGTGCCAGCAGCTCGCTTTTAGAAGTGACCCAGTACTTC. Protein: CASSSLLEVTQYF. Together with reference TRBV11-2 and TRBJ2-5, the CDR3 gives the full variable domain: EAGVAQSPRYKIIEKRQSVAFWCNPISGHATLYWYQQILGQGPKLLIQFQNNGVVDDSQLPKDRFSAERLKGVDSTLKIQPAKLEDSAVYLCASSSLLEVTQYFGPGTRLLVL.

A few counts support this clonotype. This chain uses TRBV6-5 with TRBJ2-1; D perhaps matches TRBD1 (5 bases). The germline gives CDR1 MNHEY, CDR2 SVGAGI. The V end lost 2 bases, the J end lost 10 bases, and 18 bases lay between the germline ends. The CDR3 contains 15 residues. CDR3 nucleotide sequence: TGTGCCAGCAGTTACGGGTTTGCAGGGCGGTACGAGCAGTTCTTC. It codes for CASSYGFAGRYEQFF.

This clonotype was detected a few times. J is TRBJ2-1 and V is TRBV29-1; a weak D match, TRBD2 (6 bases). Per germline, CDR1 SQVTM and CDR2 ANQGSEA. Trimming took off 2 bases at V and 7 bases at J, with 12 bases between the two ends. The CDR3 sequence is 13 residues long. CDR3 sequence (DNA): TGCAGCGTTGAAAGCCCAGGGAGGAATGAGCAGTTCTTC. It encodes CSVESPGRNEQFF.